Listed below are T cell receptor beta chains from one sample, sequenced in a study of beta chain features in type 1 diabetes. Sequencing used immunoSEQ multiplex PCR; TCRdb keeps in-frame clones, though not all of them. The sample includes about 370,000 clones, around 9.6% of them seen just once. Input material: central memory CD4+ T cells from blood. The receptors stem from a man aged 30 to 45 with type 1 diabetes. Both conserved end residues are part of each CDR3. Each record gives: D gene, V gene, CDR3 protein. A D gene is named only where the DNA matches it firmly.

.,TRBV9,CASSVGQYYEQYF
.,TRBV12-5,CASGLVVTPNTGELFF
.,TRBV7-8,CASSLADQETQYF
.,TRBV7-2,CASSLGSNSPLHF
.,TRBV18,CASSLLAGDLNTEAFF
.,TRBV5-4,CASSSLNNEQFF
TRBD2,TRBV7-2,CASSLVLSSGSVNEQFF
TRBD1,TRBV5-6,CASSLFTGGISNQPQHF
TRBD2,TRBV5-4,CASSPSGRTGAYEQYF
TRBD1,TRBV10-3,CAIWDRDSYNEQFF
.,TRBV2,CASSVGRRNSPLHF